What follows describes a single T cell receptor beta chain. The antigen remains undetermined. The source of the sample is a study of CD8 T cells in ankylosing spondylitis. General observations from the study: Apparently characteristic of ankylosing spondylitis blood was a TCR beta motif (eight highly homologous variants). Some motif variants had been reported before (in reactive arthritis synovial fluid and blood).

J gave up 5 bases and V 6 bases, and 9 bases lay outside the gene matches. The CDR3 covers 15 residues. The germline V gene encodes CDR1 LNHDA and CDR2 SQIVND (reference sequence). Using its own MiXCR run on the 5' RACE reads, TCRdb lists one record per CDR3 protein. The repertoire holds around 490,000 distinct CDR3 sequences, with roughly 5% as singletons. The chain carries TRBV19 and TRBJ2-2, with 7 positions matching TRBD2. The specimen sequenced was blood, either unsorted or a sorted T cell fraction (not recorded which). This receptor was taken from a male donor with ankylosing spondylitis. CDR3 loop: CASRGAGARTGELFF. CDR3 nucleotides: TGTGCCAGTAGGGGCGCGGGAGCGAGGACCGGGGAGCTGTTTTTT.